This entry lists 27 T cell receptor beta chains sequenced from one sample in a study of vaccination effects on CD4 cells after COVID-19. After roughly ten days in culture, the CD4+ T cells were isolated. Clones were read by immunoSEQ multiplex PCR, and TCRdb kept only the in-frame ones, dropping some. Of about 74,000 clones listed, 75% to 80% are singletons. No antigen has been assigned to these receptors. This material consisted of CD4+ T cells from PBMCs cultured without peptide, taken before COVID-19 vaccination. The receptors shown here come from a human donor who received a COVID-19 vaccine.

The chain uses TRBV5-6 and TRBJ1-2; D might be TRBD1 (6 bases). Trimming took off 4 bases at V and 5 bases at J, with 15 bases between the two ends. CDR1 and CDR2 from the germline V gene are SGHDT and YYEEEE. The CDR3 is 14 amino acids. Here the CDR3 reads CASSRNRVPYGYTF. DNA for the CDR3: TGTGCCAGCAGCCGGAACAGGGTTCCTTATGGCTACACCTTC.

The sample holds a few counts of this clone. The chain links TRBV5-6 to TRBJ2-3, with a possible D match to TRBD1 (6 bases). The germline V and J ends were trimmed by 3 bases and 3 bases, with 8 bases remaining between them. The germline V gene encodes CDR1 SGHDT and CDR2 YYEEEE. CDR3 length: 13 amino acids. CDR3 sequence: CASSSDRTDTQYF. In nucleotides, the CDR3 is TGTGCCAGCAGCTCCGACAGGACAGATACGCAGTATTTT.

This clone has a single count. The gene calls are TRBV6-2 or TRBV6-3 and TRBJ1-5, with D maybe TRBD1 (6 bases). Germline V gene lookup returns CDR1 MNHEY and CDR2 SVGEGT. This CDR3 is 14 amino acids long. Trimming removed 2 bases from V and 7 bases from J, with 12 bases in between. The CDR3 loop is CASSYPLQGQPQHF. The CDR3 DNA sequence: TGTGCCAGCAGTTACCCCCTACAGGGCCAGCCCCAGCATTTT.

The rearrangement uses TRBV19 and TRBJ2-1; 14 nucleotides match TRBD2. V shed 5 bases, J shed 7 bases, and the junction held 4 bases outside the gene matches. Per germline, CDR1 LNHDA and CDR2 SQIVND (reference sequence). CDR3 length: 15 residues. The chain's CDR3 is CASSEWTSGGNEQFF. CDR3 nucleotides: TGTGCCAGTAGTGAGTGGACTAGCGGGGGGAATGAGCAGTTCTTC.

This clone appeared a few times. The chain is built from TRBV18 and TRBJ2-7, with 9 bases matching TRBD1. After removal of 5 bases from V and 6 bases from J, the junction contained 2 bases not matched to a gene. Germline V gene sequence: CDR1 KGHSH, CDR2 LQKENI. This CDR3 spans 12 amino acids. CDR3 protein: CASSSTGGEQYV. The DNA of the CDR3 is TGTGCCAGCTCATCGACAGGGGGCGAGCAGTACGTC.

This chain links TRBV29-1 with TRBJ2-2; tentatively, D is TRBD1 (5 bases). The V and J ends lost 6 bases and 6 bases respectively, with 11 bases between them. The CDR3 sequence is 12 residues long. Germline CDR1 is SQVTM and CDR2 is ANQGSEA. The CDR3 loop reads CSVQGYSGELFF. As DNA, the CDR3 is TGCAGCGTGCAGGGTTACTCCGGGGAGCTGTTTTTT.

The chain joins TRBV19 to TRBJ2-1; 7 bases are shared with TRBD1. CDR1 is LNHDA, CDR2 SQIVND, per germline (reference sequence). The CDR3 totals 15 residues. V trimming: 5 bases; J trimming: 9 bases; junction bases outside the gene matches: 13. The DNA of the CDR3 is TGTGCCAGTAGTCTCCTGGACAGGCAGTTAGGTGAGCAGTTCTTC. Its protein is CASSLLDRQLGEQFF.

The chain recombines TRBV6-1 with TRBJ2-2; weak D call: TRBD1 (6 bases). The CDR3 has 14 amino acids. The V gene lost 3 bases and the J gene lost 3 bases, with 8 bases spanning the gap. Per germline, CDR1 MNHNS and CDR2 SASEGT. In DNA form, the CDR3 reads TGTGCCAGCAGTGATACAGGGTACACCGGGGAGCTGTTTTTT. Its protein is CASSDTGYTGELFF.

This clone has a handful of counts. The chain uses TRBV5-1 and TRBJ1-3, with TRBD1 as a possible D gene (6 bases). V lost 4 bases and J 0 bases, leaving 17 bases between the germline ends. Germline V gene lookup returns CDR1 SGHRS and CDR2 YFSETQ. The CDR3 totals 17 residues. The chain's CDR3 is CASSLGRDTFSGNTIYF. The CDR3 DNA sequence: TGCGCCAGCAGCCTCGGCCGGGACACGTTCTCTGGAAACACCATATATTTT.

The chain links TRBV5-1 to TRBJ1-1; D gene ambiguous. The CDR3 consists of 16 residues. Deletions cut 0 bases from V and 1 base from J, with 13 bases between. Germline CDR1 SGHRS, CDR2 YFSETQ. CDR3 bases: TGCGCCAGCAGCTTGGCCGTCGGGGTCACGAACACTGAAGCTTTCTTT. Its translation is CASSLAVGVTNTEAFF. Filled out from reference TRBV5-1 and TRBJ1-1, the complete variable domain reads KAGVTQTPRYLIKTRGQQVTLSCSPISGHRSVSWYQQTPGQGLQFLFEYFSETQRNKGNFPGRFSGRQFSNSRSEMNVSTLELGDSALYLCASSLAVGVTNTEAFFGQGTRLTVV.

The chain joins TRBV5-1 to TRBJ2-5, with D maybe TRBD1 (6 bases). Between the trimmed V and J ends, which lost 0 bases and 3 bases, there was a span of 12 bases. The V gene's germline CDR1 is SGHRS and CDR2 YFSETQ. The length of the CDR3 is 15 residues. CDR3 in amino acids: CASSLARTEEETQYF. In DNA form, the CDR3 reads TGCGCCAGCAGCTTGGCTAGGACAGAGGAAGAGACCCAGTACTTC.

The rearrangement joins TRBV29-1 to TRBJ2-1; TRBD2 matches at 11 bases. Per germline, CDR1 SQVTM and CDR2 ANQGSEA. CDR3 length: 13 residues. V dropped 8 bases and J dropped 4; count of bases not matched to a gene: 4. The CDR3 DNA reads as TGCAGCCTTGGGACTAGCGGTTACAATGAGCAGTTCTTC. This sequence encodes CSLGTSGYNEQFF.

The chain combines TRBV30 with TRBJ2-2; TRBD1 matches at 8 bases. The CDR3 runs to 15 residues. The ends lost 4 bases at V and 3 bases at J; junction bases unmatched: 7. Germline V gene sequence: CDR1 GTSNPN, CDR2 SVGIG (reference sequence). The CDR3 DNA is TGTGCCTGGACCCGGGACAGGTGGGACACCGGGGAGCTGTTTTTT. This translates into CAWTRDRWDTGELFF.

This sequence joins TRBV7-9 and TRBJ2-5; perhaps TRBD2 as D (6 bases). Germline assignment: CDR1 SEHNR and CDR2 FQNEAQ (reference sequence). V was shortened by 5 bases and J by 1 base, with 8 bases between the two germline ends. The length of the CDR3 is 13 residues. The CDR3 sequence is CASSRGGQETQYF. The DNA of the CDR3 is TGTGCCAGCAGCCGGGGAGGCCAAGAGACCCAGTACTTC. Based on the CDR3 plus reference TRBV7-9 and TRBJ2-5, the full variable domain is DTGVSQNPRHKITKRGQNVTFRCDPISEHNRLYWYRQTLGQGPEFLTYFQNEAQLEKSRLLSDRFSAERPKGSFSTLEIQRTEQGDSAMYLCASSRGGQETQYFGPGTRLLVL.

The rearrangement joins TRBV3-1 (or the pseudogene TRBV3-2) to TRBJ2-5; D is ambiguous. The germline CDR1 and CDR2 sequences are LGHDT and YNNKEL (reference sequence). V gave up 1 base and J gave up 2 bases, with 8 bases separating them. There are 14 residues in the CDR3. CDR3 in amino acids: CASSQGSVQETQYF. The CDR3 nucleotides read TGTGCCAGCAGCCAAGGGTCCGTTCAAGAGACCCAGTACTTC.

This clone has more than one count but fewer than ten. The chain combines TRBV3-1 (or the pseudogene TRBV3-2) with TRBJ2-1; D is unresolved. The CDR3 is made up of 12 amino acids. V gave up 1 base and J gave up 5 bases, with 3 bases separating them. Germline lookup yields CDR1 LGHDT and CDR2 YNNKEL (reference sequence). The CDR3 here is CASSQVDNEQFF. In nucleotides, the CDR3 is TGTGCCAGCAGCCAAGTAGACAATGAGCAGTTCTTC.

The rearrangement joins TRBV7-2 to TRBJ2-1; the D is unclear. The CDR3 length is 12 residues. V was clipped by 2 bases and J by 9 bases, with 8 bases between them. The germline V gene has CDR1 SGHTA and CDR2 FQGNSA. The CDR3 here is CASSLLGIEQFF. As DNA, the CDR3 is TGTGCCAGCAGCTTATTGGGGATTGAGCAGTTCTTC.

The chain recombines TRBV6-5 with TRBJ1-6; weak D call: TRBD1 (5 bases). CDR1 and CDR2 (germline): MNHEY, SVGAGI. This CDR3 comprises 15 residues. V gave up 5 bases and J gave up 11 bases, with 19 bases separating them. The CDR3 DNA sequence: TGTGCCAGCAGTCCGCCTGGCTCAGGGAGGGCACCCCTCCACTTT. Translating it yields CASSPPGSGRAPLHF.

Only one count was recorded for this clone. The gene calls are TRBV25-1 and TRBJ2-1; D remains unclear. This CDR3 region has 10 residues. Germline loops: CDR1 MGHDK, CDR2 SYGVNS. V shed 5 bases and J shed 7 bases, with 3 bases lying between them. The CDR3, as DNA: TGTGCCAGCAGTAGGAATGAGCAGTTCTTC. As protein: CASSRNEQFF.

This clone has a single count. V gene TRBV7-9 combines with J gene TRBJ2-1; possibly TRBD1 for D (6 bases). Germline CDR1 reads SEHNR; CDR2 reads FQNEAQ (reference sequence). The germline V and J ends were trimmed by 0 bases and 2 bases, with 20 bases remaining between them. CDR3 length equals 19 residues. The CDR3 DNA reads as TGTGCCAGCAGCTTAGCGCAGGGGTTTGACTTCTCGCCCTACAATGAGCAGTTCTTC. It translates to CASSLAQGFDFSPYNEQFF.

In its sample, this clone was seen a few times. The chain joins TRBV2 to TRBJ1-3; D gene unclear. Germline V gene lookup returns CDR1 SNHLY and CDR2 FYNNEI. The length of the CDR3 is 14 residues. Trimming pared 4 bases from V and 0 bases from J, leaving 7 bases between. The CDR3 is CASSVKFSGNTIYF. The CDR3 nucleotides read TGTGCCAGCAGTGTTAAGTTCTCTGGAAACACCATATATTTT.

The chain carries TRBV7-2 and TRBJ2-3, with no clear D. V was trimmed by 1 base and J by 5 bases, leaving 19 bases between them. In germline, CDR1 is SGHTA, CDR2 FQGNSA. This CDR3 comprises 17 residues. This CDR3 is CASSLGRRGGRIDTQYF. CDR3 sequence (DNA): TGTGCCAGCAGCTTAGGACGTCGAGGCGGACGGATAGATACGCAGTATTTT.

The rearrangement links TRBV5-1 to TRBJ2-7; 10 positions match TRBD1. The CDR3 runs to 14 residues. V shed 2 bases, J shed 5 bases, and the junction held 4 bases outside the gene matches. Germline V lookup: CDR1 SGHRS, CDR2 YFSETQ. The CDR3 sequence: CASSLAGQGDEQYV. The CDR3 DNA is TGCGCCAGCAGCTTAGCAGGACAGGGGGACGAGCAGTACGTC.

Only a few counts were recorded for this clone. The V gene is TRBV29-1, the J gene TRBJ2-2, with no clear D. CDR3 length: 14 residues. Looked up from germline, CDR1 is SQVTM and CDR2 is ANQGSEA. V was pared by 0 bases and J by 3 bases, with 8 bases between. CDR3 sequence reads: CSVEDLQYTGELFF. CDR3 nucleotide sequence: TGCAGCGTTGAAGATCTTCAGTACACCGGGGAGCTGTTTTTT.

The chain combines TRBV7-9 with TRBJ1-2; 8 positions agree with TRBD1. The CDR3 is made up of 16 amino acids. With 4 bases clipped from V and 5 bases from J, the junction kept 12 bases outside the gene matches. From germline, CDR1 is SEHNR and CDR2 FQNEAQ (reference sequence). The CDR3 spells CASSSGQGTHPYGYTF. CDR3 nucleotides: TGTGCCAGCAGCTCCGGACAGGGCACTCATCCTTATGGCTACACCTTC.

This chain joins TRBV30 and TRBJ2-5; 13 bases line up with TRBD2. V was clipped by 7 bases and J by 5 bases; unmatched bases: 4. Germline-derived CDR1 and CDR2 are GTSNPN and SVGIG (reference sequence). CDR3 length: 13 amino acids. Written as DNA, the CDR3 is TGTGCCTCAACTAGCGGGGGGGCGGAGACCCAGTACTTC. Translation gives CASTSGGAETQYF. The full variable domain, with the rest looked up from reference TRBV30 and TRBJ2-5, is SQTIHQWPATLVQPVGSPLSLECTVEGTSNPNLYWYRQAAGRGLQLLFYSVGIGQISSEVPQNLSASRPQDRQFILSSKKLLLSDSGFYLCASTSGGAETQYFGPGTRLLVL.

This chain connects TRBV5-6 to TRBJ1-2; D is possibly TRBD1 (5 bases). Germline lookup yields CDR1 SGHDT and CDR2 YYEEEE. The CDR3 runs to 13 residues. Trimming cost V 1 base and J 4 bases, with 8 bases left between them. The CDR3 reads CASSLFQGYGYTF. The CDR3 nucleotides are TGTGCCAGCAGCTTGTTCCAGGGCTATGGCTACACCTTC.